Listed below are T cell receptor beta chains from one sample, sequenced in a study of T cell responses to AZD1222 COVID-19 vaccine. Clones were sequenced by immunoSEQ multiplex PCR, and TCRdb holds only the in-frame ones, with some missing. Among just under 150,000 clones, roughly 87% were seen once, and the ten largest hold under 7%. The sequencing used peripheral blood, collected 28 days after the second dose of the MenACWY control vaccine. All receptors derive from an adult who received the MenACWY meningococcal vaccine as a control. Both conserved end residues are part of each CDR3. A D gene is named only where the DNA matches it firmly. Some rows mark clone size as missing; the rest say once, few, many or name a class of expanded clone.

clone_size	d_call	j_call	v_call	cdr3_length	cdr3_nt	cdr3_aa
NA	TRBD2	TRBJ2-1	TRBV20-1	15	TGCAGTGCTAGTACGGGGGGGCGGGCGGACAATGAGCAGTTCTTC	CSASTGGRADNEQFF
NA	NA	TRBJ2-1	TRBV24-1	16	TGTGCCACCAGTGATTTTAAGGGTCGGGGATTAGGCGAGCAGTTCTTC	CATSDFKGRGLGEQFF
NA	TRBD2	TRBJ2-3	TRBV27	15	TGTGCCACCCGAAGACTAGCGGGAACTCCAGATACGCAGTATTTT	CATRRLAGTPDTQYF
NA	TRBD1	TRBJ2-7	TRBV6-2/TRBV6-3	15	TGTGCCAGCAGCCGCCTCGGGACAGGGTACCGCGAGCAGTACTTC	CASSRLGTGYREQYF
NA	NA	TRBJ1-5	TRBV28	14	TGTGCCAGCAGTTTATTACCAGGCCAGCAGCCCCAGCATTTT	CASSLLPGQQPQHF
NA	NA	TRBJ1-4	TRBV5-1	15	TGCGCCAGCAGCTCTAGAGGGGGTACTAATGAAAAACTGTTTTTT	CASSSRGGTNEKLFF
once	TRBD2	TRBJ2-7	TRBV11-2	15	TGTGCCAGCAGCTTAGGAGCGGGAGCAAGCTACGAGCAGTACTTC	CASSLGAGASYEQYF
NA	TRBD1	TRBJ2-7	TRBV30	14	TGTGCCTGGAGTGACGACAGGGGGCCCTACGAGCAGTACTTC	CAWSDDRGPYEQYF
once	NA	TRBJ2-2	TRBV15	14	TGTGCCACCAGCGCATCTTTCGGCACCGGGGAGCTGTTTTTT	CATSASFGTGELFF
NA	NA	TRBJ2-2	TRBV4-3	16	TGCGCCAGCAGCCAAGAATGGGGGATTATCACCGGGGAGCTGTTTTTT	CASSQEWGIITGELFF
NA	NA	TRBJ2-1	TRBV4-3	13	TGCGCCAGCAGCCAAGCGACCTTCGGTGAGCAGTTCTTC	CASSQATFGEQFF
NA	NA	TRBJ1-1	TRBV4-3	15	TGCGCCAGCAGCCAAGATTTAGTGGCAGCTGGAGGCGCTTTCTTT	CASSQDLVAAGGAFF
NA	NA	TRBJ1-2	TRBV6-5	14	TGTGCCAGCAGTTACGTCCGGGATACAGGTGGCTACACCTTC	CASSYVRDTGGYTF
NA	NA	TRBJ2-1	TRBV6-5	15	TGTGCCAGCAGTTACGTACCAGGGGGGAACAATGAGCAGTTCTTC	CASSYVPGGNNEQFF
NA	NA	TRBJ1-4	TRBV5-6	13	TGTGCCAGCAGCTTAGGGCGGGGTGAAAAACTGTTTTTT	CASSLGRGEKLFF